The present entry profiles one T cell receptor (beta chain) with its context. The antigen is not known. Libraries were prepared by immunoSEQ multiplex PCR; TCRdb keeps only in-frame clonotypes and omits some of them. The table records around 30,000 clones, approximately 80% of them present only once. These data originate in a study of Tregs in tolerant kidney transplant recipients. Study-wide results and limits: Tregs expanded with activated donor B cells seemed most donor-specific.

This TCR was sampled from a human donor in good health. The material sequenced was Tregs from blood cultured with allogeneic cells.

The CDR3 DNA is TGTGCCTCCAGGGATGCTAATGAAAAACTGTTTTTT. Its protein is CASRDANEKLFF. V usage is TRBV10-3 and J usage is TRBJ1-4; TRBD1 might be the D (5 bases). Looked up from germline, CDR1 is ENHRY and CDR2 is SYGVKD. V lost 11 bases, J lost 3 bases, and 10 bases lay in between. The CDR3 contains 12 residues.